There are a few counts of the clone carrying this T cell receptor beta chain. CDR3 length equals 16 residues. CDR1 and CDR2 (germline): SEHNR, FQNEAQ (reference sequence). The V end lost 1 base, the J end lost 0 bases, and 13 bases lay between the germline ends. These data belong to a study of molecular identifiers for immune sequencing clone quantification. Study-level background: Replicate RNA came from roughly 20,000 or 100,000 naive CD8 cells and was split five ways, and four parts were sequenced.

MiXCR, run by TCRdb on the PCR reads, gives a single entry per CDR3 protein. The sample records just under 650,000 distinct CDR3 sequences, 15% to 20% being singletons. The TCR originated in a human donor in good health. Some libraries in this study had Jurkat cell RNA spiked in. V and J are TRBV7-9 and TRBJ2-7, with D unclear. The sequenced sample was naive CD8+ T cells from blood, with Jurkat cell RNA spiked in. Indicated subset: FACS-sorted CD8+CD4-CCR7+CD45RA+ naive T cells. DNA for the CDR3: TGTGCCAGCAGCTTAGACTTAGGCCTCCTCTCCTACGAGCAGTACTTC. It yields the protein CASSLDLGLLSYEQYF.